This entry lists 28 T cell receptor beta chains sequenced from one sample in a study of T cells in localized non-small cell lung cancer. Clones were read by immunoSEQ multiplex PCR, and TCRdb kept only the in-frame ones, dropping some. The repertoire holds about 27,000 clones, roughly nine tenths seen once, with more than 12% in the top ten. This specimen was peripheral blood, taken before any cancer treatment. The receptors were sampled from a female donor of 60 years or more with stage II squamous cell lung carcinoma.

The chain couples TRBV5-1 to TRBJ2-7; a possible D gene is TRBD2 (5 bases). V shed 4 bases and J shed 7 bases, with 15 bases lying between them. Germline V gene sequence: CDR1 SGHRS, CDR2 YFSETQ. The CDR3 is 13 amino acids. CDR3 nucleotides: TGCGCCAGCAGCGCAAGGACTGGCGGGGAGCAGTACTTC. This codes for CASSARTGGEQYF. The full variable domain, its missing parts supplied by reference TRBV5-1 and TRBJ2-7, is KAGVTQTPRYLIKTRGQQVTLSCSPISGHRSVSWYQQTPGQGLQFLFEYFSETQRNKGNFPGRFSGRQFSNSRSEMNVSTLELGDSALYLCASSARTGGEQYFGPGTRLTVT.

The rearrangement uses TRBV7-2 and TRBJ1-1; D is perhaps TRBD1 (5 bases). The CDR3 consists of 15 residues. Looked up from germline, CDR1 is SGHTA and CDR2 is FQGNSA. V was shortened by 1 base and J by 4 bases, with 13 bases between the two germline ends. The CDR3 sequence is CASSLVFGGSTEAFF. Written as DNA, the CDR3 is TGTGCCAGCAGCTTAGTCTTCGGGGGGTCCACTGAAGCTTTCTTT. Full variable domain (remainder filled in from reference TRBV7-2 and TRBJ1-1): GAGVSQSPSNKVTEKGKDVELRCDPISGHTALYWYRQSLGQGLEFLIYFQGNSAPDKSGLPSDRFSAERTGGSVSTLTIQRTQQEDSAVYLCASSLVFGGSTEAFFGQGTRLTVV.

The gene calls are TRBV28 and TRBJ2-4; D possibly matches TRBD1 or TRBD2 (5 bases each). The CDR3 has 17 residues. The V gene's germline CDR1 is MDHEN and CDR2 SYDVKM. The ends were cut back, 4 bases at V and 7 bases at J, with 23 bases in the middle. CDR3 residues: CASSSPLGSGPGNIQYF. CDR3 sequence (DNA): TGTGCCAGCAGTTCACCCTTAGGGTCGGGGCCCGGGAACATTCAGTACTTC.

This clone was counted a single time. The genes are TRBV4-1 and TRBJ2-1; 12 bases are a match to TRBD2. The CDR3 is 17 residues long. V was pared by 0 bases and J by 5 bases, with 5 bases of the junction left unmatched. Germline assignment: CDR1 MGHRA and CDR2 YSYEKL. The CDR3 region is CASSQEHWTSGNNEQFF. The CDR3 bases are TGCGCCAGCAGCCAAGAACACTGGACTAGCGGGAACAATGAGCAGTTCTTC.

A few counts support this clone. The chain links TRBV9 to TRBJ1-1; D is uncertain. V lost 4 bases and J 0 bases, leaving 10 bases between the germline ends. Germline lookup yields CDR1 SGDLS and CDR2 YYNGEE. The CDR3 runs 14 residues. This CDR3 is CASSFSNLNTEAFF. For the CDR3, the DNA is TGTGCCAGCAGCTTCTCGAATTTGAACACTGAAGCTTTCTTT.

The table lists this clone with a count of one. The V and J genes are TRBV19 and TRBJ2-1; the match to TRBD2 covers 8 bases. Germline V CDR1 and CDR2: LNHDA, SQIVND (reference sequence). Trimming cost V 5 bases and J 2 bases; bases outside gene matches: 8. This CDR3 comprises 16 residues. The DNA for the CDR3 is TGTGCCAGTAGTGCTCATACTAGCGGTACCTACAATGAGCAGTTCTTC. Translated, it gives CASSAHTSGTYNEQFF.

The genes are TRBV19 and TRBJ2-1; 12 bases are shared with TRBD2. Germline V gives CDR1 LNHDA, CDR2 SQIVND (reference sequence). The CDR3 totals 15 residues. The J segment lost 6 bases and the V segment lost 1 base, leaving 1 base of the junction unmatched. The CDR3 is CASSIGTSGVNEQFF. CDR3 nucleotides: TGTGCCAGTAGTATAGGGACTAGCGGGGTCAATGAGCAGTTCTTC.

The CDR3 here is CAWSVSYGYTF. CDR3 in DNA: TGTGCCTGGAGTGTAAGCTATGGCTACACCTTC. The V and J genes are TRBV30 and TRBJ1-2; D gene uncertain. CDR3 length: 11 amino acids. Germline V gene data show CDR1 as GTSNPN and CDR2 as SVGIG (reference sequence). V dropped 0 bases and J dropped 4 bases, with 3 bases sitting between them.

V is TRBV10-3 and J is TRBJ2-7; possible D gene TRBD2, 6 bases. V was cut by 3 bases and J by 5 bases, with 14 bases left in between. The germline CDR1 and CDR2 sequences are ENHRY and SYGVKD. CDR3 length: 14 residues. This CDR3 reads CAISESDYLDEQYF. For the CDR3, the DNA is TGTGCCATCAGTGAATCGGACTACCTCGACGAGCAGTACTTC.

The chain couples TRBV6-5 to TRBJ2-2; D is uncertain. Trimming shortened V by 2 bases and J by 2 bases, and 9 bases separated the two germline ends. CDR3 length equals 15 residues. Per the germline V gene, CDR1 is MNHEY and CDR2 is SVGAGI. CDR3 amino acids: CASSYGSLNTGELFF. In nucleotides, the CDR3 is TGTGCCAGCAGTTACGGCTCCTTAAACACCGGGGAGCTGTTTTTT.

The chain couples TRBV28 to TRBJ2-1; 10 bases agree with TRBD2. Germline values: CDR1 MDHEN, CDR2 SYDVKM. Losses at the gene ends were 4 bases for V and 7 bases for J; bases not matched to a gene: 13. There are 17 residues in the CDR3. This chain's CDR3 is CASSSSTLAGAWNEQFF. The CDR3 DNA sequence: TGTGCCAGCAGTTCCTCCACTCTAGCGGGAGCGTGGAATGAGCAGTTCTTC.

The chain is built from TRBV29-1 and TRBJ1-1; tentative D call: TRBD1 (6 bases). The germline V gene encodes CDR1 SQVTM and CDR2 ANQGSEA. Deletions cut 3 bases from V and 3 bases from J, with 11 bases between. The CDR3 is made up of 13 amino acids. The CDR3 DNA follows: TGCAGCGTTGAGGCAACAGGGTACACTGAAGCTTTCTTT. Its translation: CSVEATGYTEAFF.

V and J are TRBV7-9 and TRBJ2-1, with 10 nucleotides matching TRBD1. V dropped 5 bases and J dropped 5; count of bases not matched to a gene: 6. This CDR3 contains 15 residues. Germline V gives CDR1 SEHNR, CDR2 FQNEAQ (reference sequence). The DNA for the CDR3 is TGTGCCAGCAGCCAGGGACAGGGGCCCCACAATGAGCAGTTCTTC. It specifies CASSQGQGPHNEQFF. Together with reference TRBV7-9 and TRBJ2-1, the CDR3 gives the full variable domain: DTGVSQNPRHKITKRGQNVTFRCDPISEHNRLYWYRQTLGQGPEFLTYFQNEAQLEKSRLLSDRFSAERPKGSFSTLEIQRTEQGDSAMYLCASSQGQGPHNEQFFGPGTRLTVL.

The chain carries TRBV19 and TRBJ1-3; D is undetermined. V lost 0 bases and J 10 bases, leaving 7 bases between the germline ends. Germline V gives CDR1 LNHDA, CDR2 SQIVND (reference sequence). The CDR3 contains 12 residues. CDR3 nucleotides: TGTGCCAGTAGTATAGAACGTCGGACCATATATTTT. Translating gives CASSIERRTIYF.

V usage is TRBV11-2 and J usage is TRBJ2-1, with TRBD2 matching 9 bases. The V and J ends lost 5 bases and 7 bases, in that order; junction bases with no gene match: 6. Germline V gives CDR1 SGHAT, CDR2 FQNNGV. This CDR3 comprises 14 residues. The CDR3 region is CASSLGLAGNEQFF. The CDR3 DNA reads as TGTGCCAGCAGCCTGGGACTAGCTGGGAATGAGCAGTTCTTC.

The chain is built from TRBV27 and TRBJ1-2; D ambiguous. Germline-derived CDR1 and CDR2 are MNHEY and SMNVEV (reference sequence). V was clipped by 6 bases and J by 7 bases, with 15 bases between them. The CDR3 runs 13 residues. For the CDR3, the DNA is TGTGCCAGCAGCGCTCGTAAAAATGCTGGCTACACCTTC. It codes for CASSARKNAGYTF.

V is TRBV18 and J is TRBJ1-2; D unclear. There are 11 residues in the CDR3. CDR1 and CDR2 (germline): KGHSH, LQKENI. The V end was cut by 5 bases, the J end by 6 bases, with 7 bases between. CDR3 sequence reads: CASSKGNGYTF. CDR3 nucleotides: TGTGCCAGCTCAAAGGGTAATGGCTACACCTTC.

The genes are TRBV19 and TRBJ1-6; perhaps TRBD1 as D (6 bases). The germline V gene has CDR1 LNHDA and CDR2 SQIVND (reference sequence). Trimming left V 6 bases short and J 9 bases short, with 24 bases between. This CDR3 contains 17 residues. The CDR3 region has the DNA TGTGCCAGTAGCACAACCGCACTCCCCGGGGGCGGTTCACCCCTCCACTTT. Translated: CASSTTALPGGGSPLHF. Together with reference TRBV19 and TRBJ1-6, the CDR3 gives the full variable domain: DGGITQSPKYLFRKEGQNVTLSCEQNLNHDAMYWYRQDPGQGLRLIYYSQIVNDFQKGDIAEGYSVSREKKESFPLTVTSAQKNPTAFYLCASSTTALPGGGSPLHFGNGTRLTVT.

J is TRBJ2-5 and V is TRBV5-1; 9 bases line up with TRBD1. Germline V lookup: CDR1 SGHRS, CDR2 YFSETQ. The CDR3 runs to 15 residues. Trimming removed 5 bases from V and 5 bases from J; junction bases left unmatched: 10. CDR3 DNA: TGCGCCAGCAGGGTGGCCGGGACAGGGAAGGAGACCCAGTACTTC. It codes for CASRVAGTGKETQYF.

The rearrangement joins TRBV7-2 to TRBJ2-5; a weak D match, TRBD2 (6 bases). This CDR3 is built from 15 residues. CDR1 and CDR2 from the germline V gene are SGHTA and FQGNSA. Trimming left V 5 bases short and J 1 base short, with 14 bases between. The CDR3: CASSLYRGGQETQYF. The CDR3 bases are TGTGCCAGCAGCCTTTACCGGGGAGGCCAAGAGACCCAGTACTTC.

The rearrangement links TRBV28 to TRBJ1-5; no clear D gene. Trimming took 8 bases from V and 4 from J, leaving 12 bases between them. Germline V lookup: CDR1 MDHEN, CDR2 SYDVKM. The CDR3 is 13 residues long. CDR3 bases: TGTGCCAGCGGAAAAGGATTGAATCAGCCCCAGCATTTT. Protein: CASGKGLNQPQHF.

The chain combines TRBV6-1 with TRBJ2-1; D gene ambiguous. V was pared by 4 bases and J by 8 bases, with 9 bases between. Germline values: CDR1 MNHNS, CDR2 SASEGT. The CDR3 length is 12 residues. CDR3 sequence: CASSARPDEQFF. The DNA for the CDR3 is TGTGCCAGCAGTGCCCGACCTGATGAGCAGTTCTTC.

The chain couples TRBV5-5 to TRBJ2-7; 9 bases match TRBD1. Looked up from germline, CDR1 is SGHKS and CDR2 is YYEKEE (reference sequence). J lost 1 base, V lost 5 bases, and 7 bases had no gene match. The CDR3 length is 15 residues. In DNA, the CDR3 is TGTGCCAGCAGTCGGGACAGGGACGTTTCCTACGAGCAGTACTTC. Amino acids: CASSRDRDVSYEQYF.

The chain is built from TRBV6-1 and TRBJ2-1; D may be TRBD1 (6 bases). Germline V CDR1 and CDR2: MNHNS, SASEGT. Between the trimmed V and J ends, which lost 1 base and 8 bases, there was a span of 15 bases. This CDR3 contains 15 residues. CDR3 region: CASSEGGGEWDEQFF. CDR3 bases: TGTGCCAGCAGTGAAGGTGGGGGCGAGTGGGATGAGCAGTTCTTC.

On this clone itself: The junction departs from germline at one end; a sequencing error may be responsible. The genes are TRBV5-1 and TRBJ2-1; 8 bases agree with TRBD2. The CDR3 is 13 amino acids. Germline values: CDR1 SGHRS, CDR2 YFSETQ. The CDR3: CASSLGWAGGQLF. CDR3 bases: TGCGCCAGCAGCTTGGGTTGGGCGGGGGGTCAGCTCTTC.

The CDR3 protein is CASSSSQGPGELFF. The CDR3 coding sequence is TGCGCCAGCAGCTCTAGCCAGGGTCCCGGGGAGCTGTTTTTT. V is TRBV5-1 and J is TRBJ2-2, with D possibly called TRBD1 or TRBD2 (5 bases each). This CDR3 contains 14 residues. Germline lookup yields CDR1 SGHRS and CDR2 YFSETQ. Trimming shortened V by 3 bases and J by 6 bases, and 12 bases separated the two germline ends.

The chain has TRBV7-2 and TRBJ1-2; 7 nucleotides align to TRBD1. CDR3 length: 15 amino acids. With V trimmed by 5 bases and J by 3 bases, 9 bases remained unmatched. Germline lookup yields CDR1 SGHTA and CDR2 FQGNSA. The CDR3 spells CASSTDRDPHYGYTF. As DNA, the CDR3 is TGTGCCAGCAGCACCGACAGGGACCCCCACTATGGCTACACCTTC.

CDR3 DNA sequence: TGTGCCAGCAGCGCAGGTACAAATCAGCCCCAGCATTTT. It encodes CASSAGTNQPQHF. The chain is built from TRBV7-2 and TRBJ1-5; D gene unclear. The CDR3 covers 13 residues. V lost 5 bases and J lost 4, with 9 bases in between. From germline, CDR1 is SGHTA and CDR2 FQGNSA.